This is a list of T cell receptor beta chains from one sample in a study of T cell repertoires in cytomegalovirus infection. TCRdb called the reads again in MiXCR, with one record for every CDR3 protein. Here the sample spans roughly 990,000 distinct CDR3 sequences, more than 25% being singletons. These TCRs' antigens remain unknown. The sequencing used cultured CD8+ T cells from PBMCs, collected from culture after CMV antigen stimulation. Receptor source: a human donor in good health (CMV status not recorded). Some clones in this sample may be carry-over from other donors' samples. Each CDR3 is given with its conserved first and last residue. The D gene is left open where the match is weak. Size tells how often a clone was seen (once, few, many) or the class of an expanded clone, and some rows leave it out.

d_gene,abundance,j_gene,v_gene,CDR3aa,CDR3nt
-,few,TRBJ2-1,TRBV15,CATARGPSYNEQFF,TGTGCCACCGCCCGCGGCCCGTCCTACAATGAGCAGTTCTTC
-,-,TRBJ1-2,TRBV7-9,CASSSTGDPNYGYTF,TGTGCCAGCAGCTCCACGGGAGACCCTAACTATGGCTACACCTTC
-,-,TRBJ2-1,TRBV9,CASSVGGKRTYNEQFF,TGTGCCAGCAGCGTAGGGGGGAAAAGGACCTACAATGAGCAGTTCTTC
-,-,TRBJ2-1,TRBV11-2,CASSLGGGLPSSYNEQFF,TGTGCCAGCAGCTTAGGCGGAGGACTTCCGAGCTCCTACAATGAGCAGTTCTTC
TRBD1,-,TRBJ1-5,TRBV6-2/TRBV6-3,CASADRAYSNQPQHF,TGTGCCAGTGCGGACAGGGCTTATAGCAATCAGCCCCAGCATTTT
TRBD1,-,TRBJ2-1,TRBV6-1,CACGTGLNEQFF,TGTGCCTGCGGGACAGGCCTCAATGAGCAGTTCTTC
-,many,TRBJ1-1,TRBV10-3,CAISESFANTEAFF,TGTGCCATCAGTGAGTCCTTCGCCAACACTGAAGCTTTCTTT
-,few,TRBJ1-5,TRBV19,CASSIFGYQPQHF,TGTGCCAGTAGTATATTCGGGTACCAGCCCCAGCATTTT
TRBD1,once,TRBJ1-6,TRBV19,CASSMGTAHNSPLHF,TGTGCCAGTAGTATGGGGACAGCCCATAATTCACCCCTCCACTTT
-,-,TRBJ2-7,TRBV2,CASSVRGTYEQYF,TGTGCCAGCAGCGTGAGGGGGACCTACGAGCAGTACTTC
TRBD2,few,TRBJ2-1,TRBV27,CASSYDRVAGDEQFF,TGTGCCAGCAGTTACGACCGCGTAGCGGGCGATGAGCAGTTCTTC
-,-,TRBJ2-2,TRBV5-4,CASSYPGLLVGTGELFF,TGTGCCAGCAGCTATCCGGGGCTCCTAGTGGGTACCGGGGAGCTGTTTTTT
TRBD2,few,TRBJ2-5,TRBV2,CASSEEWERGVPRWTQYF,TGTGCCAGCAGTGAAGAATGGGAGCGGGGGGTTCCAAGATGGACCCAGTACTTC
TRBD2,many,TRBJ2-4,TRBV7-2,CASSLGLAGSSKNIQYF,TGTGCCAGCAGCTTAGGATTAGCGGGGTCCTCCAAAAACATTCAGTACTTC
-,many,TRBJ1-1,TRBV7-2,CASSSTGTNFEAFF,TGTGCCAGCAGCTCCACCGGGACAAACTTTGAAGCTTTCTTT
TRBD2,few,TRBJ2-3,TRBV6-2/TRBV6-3,CASSYGGELAEADTQYF,TGTGCCAGCAGTTACGGGGGTGAGCTAGCGGAGGCAGATACGCAGTATTTT
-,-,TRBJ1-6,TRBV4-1,CASSQDTASPLHF,TGCGCCAGCAGCCAAGATACCGCTTCACCCCTCCACTTT
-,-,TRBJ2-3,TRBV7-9,CASSLRGIDTQYF,TGTGCCAGCAGCTTGAGGGGAATAGATACGCAGTATTTT
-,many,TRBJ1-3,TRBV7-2,CASTLVGGATGNTIYF,TGTGCCAGCACCTTGGTGGGGGGTGCTACTGGAAACACCATATATTTT